These 26 T cell receptor beta chains were sequenced from one sample in a study of identical twins. TCRdb re-called the 5' RACE reads through MiXCR, storing one row per CDR3 protein. The sample yields hundreds of thousands of distinct CDR3 sequences, 9% to 15% seen once. The data also belong to a second study, concerning yellow fever vaccine responses in identical twins.

Sample: PBMCs. These receptors all stem from a woman aged 18-29 years in good health.

This clonotype showed up just a few times. V is TRBV6-2 or TRBV6-3 and J is TRBJ2-2; perhaps D is TRBD1 or TRBD2 (5 bases each). The CDR3 is made up of 12 amino acids. The germline V and J ends were trimmed by 5 bases and 8 bases, with 9 bases remaining between them. CDR1 and CDR2 (germline): MNHEY, SVGEGT. CDR3 coding DNA: TGTGCCAGCAGTGGGGACGGTGGGGAGCTGTTTTTT. Its protein product is CASSGDGGELFF.

The CDR3 sequence is CASSLFEGQAFF. CDR3 bases: TGTGCCAGCAGTTTATTTGAGGGACAAGCTTTCTTT. The V and J genes are TRBV12-3 or TRBV12-4 and TRBJ1-1; perhaps TRBD1 as D (5 bases). This CDR3 contains 12 residues. Trimming left V 2 bases short and J 9 bases short, with 10 bases between.

V usage is TRBV6-1 and J usage is TRBJ2-4; the match to TRBD1 covers 7 bases. Trimming at V came to 6 bases and at J to 1 base, leaving 3 bases not matched to a gene. Germline V gene data show CDR1 as MNHNS and CDR2 as SASEGT. This CDR3 is built from 14 residues. The CDR3 here is CASRTGTAKNIQYF. Written as DNA, the CDR3 is TGTGCCAGCAGGACAGGGACCGCCAAAAACATTCAGTACTTC.

This chain links TRBV6-1 with TRBJ2-7, with a weak D call TRBD1 (6 bases). With 2 bases removed from V and 4 bases from J, the gap between germline ends came to 12 bases. Germline CDR1 and CDR2: MNHNS and SASEGT. The CDR3 contains 14 residues. CDR3 amino acids: CASSEKQGYYEQYV. DNA for the CDR3: TGTGCCAGCAGTGAAAAACAGGGATATTACGAGCAGTACGTC.

The chain links TRBV4-1 to TRBJ2-7, with D perhaps TRBD1 (5 bases). Trimming left V 1 base short and J 5 bases short, with 15 bases between. The germline V gene has CDR1 MGHRA and CDR2 YSYEKL. This CDR3 is built from 15 residues. The CDR3 DNA reads as TGCGCCAGCAGCCAAGGCCCTCTAGTAGGGGACGAGCAGTACTTC. It encodes CASSQGPLVGDEQYF.

This clonotype was observed many times. The genes are TRBV28 and TRBJ1-5, with 9 bases that match TRBD1. The CDR3 runs 16 residues. Germline lookup yields CDR1 MDHEN and CDR2 SYDVKM. V lost 3 bases to trimming and J lost 7 bases; unmatched junction nucleotides: 10. CDR3 protein: CASSFFSLTGGQPQHF. The CDR3 nucleotides are TGTGCCAGCAGTTTCTTCAGTCTGACAGGGGGACAGCCCCAGCATTTT.

This clonotype was found once. Sequence at one end of the junction differs from germline and may be a read error. The V gene is TRBV28, the J gene TRBJ1-4; D is unresolved. Germline values: CDR1 MDHEN, CDR2 SYDVKM. This CDR3 contains 13 residues. This chain's CDR3 is CASSFRGNEKPFF. The CDR3, as DNA: TGTGCCAGCAGTTTTCGCGGTAATGAAAAACCGTTTTTT.

This clonotype was seen only a few times. The chain combines TRBV3-1 with TRBJ2-1; D is ambiguous. Germline CDR1 LGHDT, CDR2 YNNKEL (reference sequence). This CDR3 has 16 amino acids. Deletions cut 3 bases from V and 0 bases from J, with 12 bases between. CDR3 nucleotide sequence: TGTGCCAGCAGCCATGCCACACCCCGCTCCTACAATGAGCAGTTCTTC. This translates into CASSHATPRSYNEQFF.

The chain is built from TRBV10-3 and TRBJ2-3; no definite D call. Looked up from germline, CDR1 is ENHRY and CDR2 is SYGVKD. The CDR3 totals 15 residues. Trimming pared 3 bases from V and 2 bases from J, leaving 12 bases between. The CDR3 protein is CAISERTPYTDTQYF. The CDR3, as DNA: TGTGCCATCAGTGAACGGACGCCCTACACAGATACGCAGTATTTT.

The rearrangement joins TRBV18 to TRBJ2-1; D might be TRBD2 (5 bases). The germline V and J ends were trimmed by 3 bases and 4 bases, with 13 bases remaining between them. This CDR3 spans 15 amino acids. Germline V lookup: CDR1 KGHSH, CDR2 LQKENI. CDR3 sequence: CASSPVDGGYNEQFF. In DNA, the CDR3 is TGTGCCAGCTCACCGGTGGACGGAGGATACAATGAGCAGTTCTTC.

The genes are TRBV20-1 and TRBJ2-7, with TRBD2 as a possible D gene (7 bases). The CDR3 contains 15 residues. Trimming cost V 5 bases and J 2 bases, with 19 bases left between them. Germline-derived CDR1 and CDR2 are DFQATT and SNEGSKA (reference sequence). CDR3 DNA: TGCAGTGCTGAGGGAGGGGGTGGGGGGACCTACGAGCAGTACGTC. This sequence encodes CSAEGGGGGTYEQYV.

The chain joins TRBV20-1 to TRBJ2-7; TRBD1 aligns across 7 bases. From germline, CDR1 is DFQATT and CDR2 SNEGSKA (reference sequence). CDR3 length: 13 amino acids. With V trimmed by 2 bases and J by 2 bases, 3 bases remained unmatched. The CDR3 bases are TGCAGTGCTAGAAGGACAGGTACCTACGAGCAGTACTTC. Amino acids: CSARRTGTYEQYF.

The table lists this clonotype with a few counts. The chain is built from TRBV20-1 and TRBJ2-4; TRBD1 matches at 8 bases. The CDR3 totals 14 residues. The germline CDR1 and CDR2 sequences are DFQATT and SNEGSKA (reference sequence). J gave up 0 bases and V 6 bases, and 4 bases lay outside the gene matches. CDR3 in DNA: TGCAGTGCCACGGACAGGGTAGCCAAAAACATTCAGTACTTC. This translates into CSATDRVAKNIQYF.

This clonotype turned up a few times. The rearrangement joins TRBV5-6 to TRBJ1-2; a weak D match, TRBD1 (6 bases). Trimming removed 5 bases at V and 5 bases at J, with 13 bases between. The CDR3 runs 13 residues. Germline loops: CDR1 SGHDT, CDR2 YYEEEE. The CDR3 sequence is CASRWGAEYGYTF. CDR3 nucleotide sequence: TGTGCCAGCAGATGGGGGGCTGAATATGGCTACACCTTC.

The table lists this clonotype with many counts. This chain's CDR3 is CASSLQGTQPQHF. DNA for the CDR3: TGCGCCAGCAGCTTGCAGGGGACTCAGCCCCAGCATTTT. The rearrangement joins TRBV5-1 to TRBJ1-5, with D possibly TRBD1 on 6 matching bases. V was cut by 1 base and J by 6 bases, with 8 bases left in between. Germline CDR1 reads SGHRS; CDR2 reads YFSETQ. The CDR3 sequence is 13 residues long.

This clonotype was recorded many times. The V call is TRBV29-1, the J call TRBJ2-1; D remains ambiguous. The ends were cut back, 3 bases at V and 9 bases at J, with 6 bases in the middle. CDR1 SQVTM and CDR2 ANQGSEA come from the germline V gene. This CDR3 is built from 10 residues. CDR3: CSVDSGEQFF. In DNA, the CDR3 is TGCAGCGTTGATTCCGGTGAGCAGTTCTTC.

The rearrangement links TRBV13 to TRBJ2-1, with D possibly matching TRBD2 (6 bases). The CDR3 length is 16 residues. V gave up 3 bases and J gave up 2 bases, with 14 bases separating them. Germline CDR1 PRHDT, CDR2 FYEKMQ (reference sequence). The CDR3 loop reads CASSFPTSQTYNEQFF. The CDR3 DNA reads as TGTGCCAGCAGCTTCCCTACTAGCCAAACCTACAATGAGCAGTTCTTC.

This clonotype was observed many times. V gene TRBV5-1 combines with J gene TRBJ2-3; TRBD1 agrees at 7 bases. CDR1 is SGHRS and CDR2 is YFSETQ in the germline V gene. The CDR3 length is 14 residues. Trimming took 4 bases from V and 2 from J; bases not matched to a gene: 4. In nucleotides, the CDR3 is TGCGCCAGCAGCACAGGGGCCCACACAGATACGCAGTATTTT. As protein: CASSTGAHTDTQYF.

The chain couples TRBV18 to TRBJ2-1; 9 bases fit TRBD2. There are 16 residues in the CDR3. With 3 bases clipped from V and 9 bases from J, the junction kept 12 bases outside the gene matches. Germline CDR1 is KGHSH and CDR2 is LQKENI. CDR3 sequence (DNA): TGTGCCAGCTCACCCCCTTCCTTTAGCGGGAGCGCTGAGCAGTTCTTC. It encodes CASSPPSFSGSAEQFF.

The genes are TRBV6-2 or TRBV6-3 and TRBJ2-2; D may be TRBD2 (6 bases). The CDR3 consists of 15 residues. Germline-derived CDR1 and CDR2 are MNHEY and SVGEGT. Between the trimmed V and J ends, which lost 4 bases and 1 base, there was a span of 10 bases. CDR3 region: CASSFYSGNTGELFF. The DNA for the CDR3 is TGTGCCAGCAGTTTCTATAGCGGGAACACCGGGGAGCTGTTTTTT.

This sequence joins TRBV12-3 or TRBV12-4 and TRBJ2-2, with 7 bases lining up with TRBD2. The CDR3 spans 12 residues. V was clipped by 8 bases and J by 6 bases; unmatched bases: 3. The CDR3, as DNA: TGTGCCAGCGGGAGGGCCTCCGGGGAGCTGTTTTTT. This encodes CASGRASGELFF.

The V gene is TRBV20-1, the J gene TRBJ1-6; no clear D. Trimming took off 6 bases at V and 8 bases at J, with 14 bases between the two ends. CDR3 length: 13 amino acids. Germline values: CDR1 DFQATT, CDR2 SNEGSKA (reference sequence). CDR3 in amino acids: CSARGSRDSPLHF. CDR3 nucleotide sequence: TGCAGTGCGCGCGGGAGTAGGGATTCACCCCTCCACTTT.

The gene calls are TRBV6-1 and TRBJ2-3; TRBD2 matches at 9 bases. Germline V gene lookup returns CDR1 MNHNS and CDR2 SASEGT. The ends lost 2 bases at V and 1 base at J; junction bases unmatched: 7. The CDR3 is 17 residues long. CDR3 DNA sequence: TGTGCCAGCAGTGAACTCAGCGGGGGGAGTGGCACAGATACGCAGTATTTT. As protein: CASSELSGGSGTDTQYF.

V and J are TRBV20-1 and TRBJ2-7; 8 bases line up with TRBD1. This CDR3 is 13 amino acids long. Germline CDR1 is DFQATT and CDR2 is SNEGSKA (reference sequence). The J segment lost 1 base and the V segment lost 4 bases, leaving 3 bases of the junction unmatched. The CDR3 DNA is TGCAGTGCTACTCGGGACAGGTCCTACGAGCAGTACTTC. Residues: CSATRDRSYEQYF.

This chain joins TRBV18 and TRBJ2-1, with D maybe TRBD2 (5 bases). The germline V gene has CDR1 KGHSH and CDR2 LQKENI. The CDR3 runs to 14 residues. Trimming removed 1 base from V and 2 bases from J, with 6 bases in between. The CDR3 region is CASSPRRAYNEQFF. The CDR3, as DNA: TGTGCCAGCTCACCACGGCGGGCCTACAATGAGCAGTTCTTC.

Ten or more counts support this clonotype. The V and J genes are TRBV5-1 and TRBJ2-3; maybe TRBD1 (6 bases). There are 16 residues in the CDR3. Germline values: CDR1 SGHRS, CDR2 YFSETQ. V was cut by 4 bases and J by 6 bases, with 21 bases left in between. DNA of the CDR3: TGCGCCAGCAGCCCCTGGTTTGGCACCCAGGGGGATACGCAGTATTTT. Protein sequence: CASSPWFGTQGDTQYF.